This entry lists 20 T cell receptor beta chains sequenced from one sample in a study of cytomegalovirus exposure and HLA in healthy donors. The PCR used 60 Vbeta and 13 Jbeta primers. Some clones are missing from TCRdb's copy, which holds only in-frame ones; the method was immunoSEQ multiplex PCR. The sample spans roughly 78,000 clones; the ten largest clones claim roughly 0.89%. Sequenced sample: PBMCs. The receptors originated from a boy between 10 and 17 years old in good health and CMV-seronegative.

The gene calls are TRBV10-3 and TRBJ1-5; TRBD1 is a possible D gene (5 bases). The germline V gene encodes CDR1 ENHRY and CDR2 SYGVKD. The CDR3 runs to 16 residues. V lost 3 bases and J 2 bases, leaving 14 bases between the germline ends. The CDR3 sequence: CAISESAGMGNQPQHF. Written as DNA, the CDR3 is TGTGCCATCAGTGAATCCGCAGGGATGGGCAATCAGCCCCAGCATTTT.

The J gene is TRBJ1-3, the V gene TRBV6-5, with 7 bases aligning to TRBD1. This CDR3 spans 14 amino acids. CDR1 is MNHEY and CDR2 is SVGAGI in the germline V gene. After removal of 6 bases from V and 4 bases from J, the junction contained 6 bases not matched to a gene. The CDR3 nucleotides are TGTGCCAGCAGGACCGGGACAGAGGGAAACACCATATATTTT. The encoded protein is CASRTGTEGNTIYF.

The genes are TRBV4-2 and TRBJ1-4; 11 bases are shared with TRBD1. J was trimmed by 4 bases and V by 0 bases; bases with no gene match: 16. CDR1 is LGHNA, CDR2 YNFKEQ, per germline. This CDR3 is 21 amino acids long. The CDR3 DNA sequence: TGTGCCAGCAGCCAAGATCTTGGGGGGGGGACAGGGGGAGACCTTAATGAAAAACTGTTTTTT. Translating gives CASSQDLGGGTGGDLNEKLFF.

The CDR3 spells CASSSVLRGRSYGYTF. CDR3 DNA sequence: TGTGCCAGCAGCTCTGTTCTGAGGGGGCGAAGCTATGGCTACACCTTC. This rearrangement joins TRBV27 to TRBJ1-2; the match to TRBD1 covers 7 bases. Trimming took 6 bases from V and 4 from J; bases not matched to a gene: 14. The germline CDR1 and CDR2 sequences are MNHEY and SMNVEV (reference sequence). The CDR3 length is 16 residues.

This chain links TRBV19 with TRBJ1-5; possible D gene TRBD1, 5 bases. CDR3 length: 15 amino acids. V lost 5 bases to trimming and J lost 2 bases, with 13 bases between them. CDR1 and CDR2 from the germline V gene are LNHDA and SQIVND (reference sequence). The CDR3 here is CASSLRTGGNQPQHF. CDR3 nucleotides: TGTGCCAGTAGTCTACGAACGGGGGGCAATCAGCCCCAGCATTTT. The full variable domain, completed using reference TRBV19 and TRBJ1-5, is DGGITQSPKYLFRKEGQNVTLSCEQNLNHDAMYWYRQDPGQGLRLIYYSQIVNDFQKGDIAEGYSVSREKKESFPLTVTSAQKNPTAFYLCASSLRTGGNQPQHFGDGTRLSIL.

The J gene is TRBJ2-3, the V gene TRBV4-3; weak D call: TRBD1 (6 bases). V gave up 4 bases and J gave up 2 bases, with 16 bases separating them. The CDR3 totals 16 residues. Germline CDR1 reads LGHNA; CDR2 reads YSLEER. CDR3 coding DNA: TGCGCCAGCAGCCGAGAGACAGGCGGGCTCACAGATACGCAGTATTTT. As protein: CASSRETGGLTDTQYF.

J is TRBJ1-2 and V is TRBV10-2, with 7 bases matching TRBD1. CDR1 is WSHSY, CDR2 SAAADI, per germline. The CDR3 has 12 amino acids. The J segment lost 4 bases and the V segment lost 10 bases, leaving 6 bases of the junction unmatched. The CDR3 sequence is CATRRDSYGYTF. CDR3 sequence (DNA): TGCGCCACACGCCGGGACAGCTATGGCTACACCTTC.

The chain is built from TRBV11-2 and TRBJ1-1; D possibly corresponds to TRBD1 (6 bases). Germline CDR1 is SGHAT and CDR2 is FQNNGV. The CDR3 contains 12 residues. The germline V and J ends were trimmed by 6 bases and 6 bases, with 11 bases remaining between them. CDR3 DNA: TGTGCCAGCAGTCGGGACATATCTGAAGCTTTCTTT. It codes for CASSRDISEAFF.

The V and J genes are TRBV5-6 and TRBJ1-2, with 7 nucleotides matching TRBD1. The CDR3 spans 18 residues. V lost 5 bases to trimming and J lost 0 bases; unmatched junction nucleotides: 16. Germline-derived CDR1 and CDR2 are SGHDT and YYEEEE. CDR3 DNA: TGTGCCAGCAGGACGGGGGACAGTTCAGTTTATCCTAACTATGGCTACACCTTC. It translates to CASRTGDSSVYPNYGYTF.

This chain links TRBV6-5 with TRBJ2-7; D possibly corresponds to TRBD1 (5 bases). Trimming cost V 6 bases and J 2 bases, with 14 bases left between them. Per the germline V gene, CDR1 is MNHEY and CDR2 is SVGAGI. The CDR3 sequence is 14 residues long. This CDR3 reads CASSTSRGAYEQYF. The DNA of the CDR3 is TGTGCCAGCAGCACCTCAAGGGGTGCCTACGAGCAGTACTTC.

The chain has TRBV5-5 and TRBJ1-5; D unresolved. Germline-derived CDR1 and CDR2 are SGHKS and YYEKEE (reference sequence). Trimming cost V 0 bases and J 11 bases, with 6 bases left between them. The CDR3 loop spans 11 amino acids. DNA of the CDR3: TGTGCCAGCAGCTTGGGGGAGGCCCAGCATTTT. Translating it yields CASSLGEAQHF.

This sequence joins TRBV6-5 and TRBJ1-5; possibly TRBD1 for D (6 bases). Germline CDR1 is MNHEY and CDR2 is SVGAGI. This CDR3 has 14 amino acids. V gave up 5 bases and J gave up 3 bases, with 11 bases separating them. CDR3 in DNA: TGTGCCAGCAGTATCGGACAGTACAATCAGCCCCAGCATTTT. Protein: CASSIGQYNQPQHF.

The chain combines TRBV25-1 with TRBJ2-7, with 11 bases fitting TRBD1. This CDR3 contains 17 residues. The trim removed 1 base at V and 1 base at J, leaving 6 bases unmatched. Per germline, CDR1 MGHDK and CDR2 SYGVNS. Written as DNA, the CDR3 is TGTGCCAGCAGTGAATCCCGAGGGACAGGGGGTTCCTACGAGCAGTACTTC. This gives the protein CASSESRGTGGSYEQYF.

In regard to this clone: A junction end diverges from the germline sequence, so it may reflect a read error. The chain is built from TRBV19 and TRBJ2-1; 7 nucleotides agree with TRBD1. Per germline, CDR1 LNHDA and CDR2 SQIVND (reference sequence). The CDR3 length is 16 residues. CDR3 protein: CAGSIVGQARYNEQFF. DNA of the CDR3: TGTGCCGGTAGTATAGTCGGACAGGCGAGATACAATGAGCAGTTCTTC.

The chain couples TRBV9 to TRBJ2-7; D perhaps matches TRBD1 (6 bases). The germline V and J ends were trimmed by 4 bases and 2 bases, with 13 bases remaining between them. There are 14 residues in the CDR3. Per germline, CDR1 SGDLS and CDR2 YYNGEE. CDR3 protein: CASSPRQAPYEQYF. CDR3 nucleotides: TGTGCCAGCAGCCCGCGACAGGCTCCCTACGAGCAGTACTTC.

The CDR3 reads CAWTSYNEQFF. Written as DNA, the CDR3 is TGTGCCTGGACTAGCTACAATGAGCAGTTCTTC. The chain combines TRBV30 with TRBJ2-1; D unresolved. Per the germline V gene, CDR1 is GTSNPN and CDR2 is SVGIG (reference sequence). The CDR3 runs 11 residues. Trimming took off 4 bases at V and 3 bases at J, with 4 bases between the two ends.

CDR3 bases: TGCGCCAGCAGCCAAGAGTTAGGTAGCGGAGCCTACGAGCAGTACTTC. Protein: CASSQELGSGAYEQYF. J is TRBJ2-7 and V is TRBV4-3; maybe TRBD2 (6 bases). V was clipped by 0 bases and J by 2 bases, with 14 bases between them. The CDR3 spans 16 residues. CDR1 and CDR2 (germline): LGHNA, YSLEER.

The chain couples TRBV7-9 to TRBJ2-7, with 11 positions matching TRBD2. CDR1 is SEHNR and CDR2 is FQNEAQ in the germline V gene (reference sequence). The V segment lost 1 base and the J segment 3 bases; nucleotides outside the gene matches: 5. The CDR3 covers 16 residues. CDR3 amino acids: CASSLVGLAGRYEQYF. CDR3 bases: TGTGCCAGCAGCTTAGTTGGACTAGCGGGTCGCTACGAGCAGTACTTC. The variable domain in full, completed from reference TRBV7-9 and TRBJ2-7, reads DTGVSQNPRHKITKRGQNVTFRCDPISEHNRLYWYRQTLGQGPEFLTYFQNEAQLEKSRLLSDRFSAERPKGSFSTLEIQRTEQGDSAMYLCASSLVGLAGRYEQYFGPGTRLTVT.

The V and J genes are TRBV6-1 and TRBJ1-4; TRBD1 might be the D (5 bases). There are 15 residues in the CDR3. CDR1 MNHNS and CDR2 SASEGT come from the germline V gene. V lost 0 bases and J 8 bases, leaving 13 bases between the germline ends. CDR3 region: CASSEAVGAGEKLFF. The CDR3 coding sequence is TGTGCCAGCAGTGAAGCGGTTGGGGCCGGGGAAAAACTGTTTTTT.

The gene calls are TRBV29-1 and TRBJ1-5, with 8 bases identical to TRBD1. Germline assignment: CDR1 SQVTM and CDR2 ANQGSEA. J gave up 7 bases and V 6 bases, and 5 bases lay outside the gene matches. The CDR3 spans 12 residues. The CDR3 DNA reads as TGCAGCGTAGGGACAGGTGGGCAGCCCCAGCATTTT. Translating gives CSVGTGGQPQHF.